This T cell receptor beta chain was observed in a study of T cell responses to AZD1222 COVID-19 vaccine. This clone was seen only a few times. Its antigen is not known. Study-level points and caveats: None of the repertoires were sampled until the peak T cell response had passed. Spike-specific TCR breadth rose after two AZD1222 doses, and depth rose as well. The donor cohort was predominantly white British with a female majority, and clonal diversity may have been underestimated.

TCRdb's table, derived via immunoSEQ multiplex PCR, lists solely in-frame clones and lacks some. The sample yields around 160,000 clones, just over 90% seen once. The V gene lost 3 bases and the J gene lost 4 bases, with 10 bases spanning the gap. The CDR3 spans 13 residues. This clonotype was sampled from an adult who received the AZD1222 COVID-19 vaccine. The sequencing used peripheral blood, collected 28 days after the second AZD1222 dose. The rearrangement joins TRBV12-3 or TRBV12-4 to TRBJ2-7; D not certain. CDR3 sequence: CASSFGARYEQYF. CDR3 sequence (DNA): TGTGCCAGCAGTTTTGGCGCCCGGTACGAGCAGTACTTC.